Following are 18 T cell receptor beta chains from one sample sequenced in a study of regulatory T cells in long-lasting Graves disease. With iRepertoire HTBI primers and Arm-PCR of CDR3 regions, TCR beta libraries were built. TCRdb recomputed calls from the multiplex PCR reads with MiXCR, one row per CDR3 protein. Here the sample spans a few hundred thousand distinct CDR3 sequences, less than 15% being singletons. As for time point: newly diagnosed GD, antithyroid drugs for less than 3 months. PBMC-derived RNA was used for the TCR library. This sample also appeared in a second study, on T cells in Graves' hyperthyroidism and ophthalmopathy.

Specimen: peripheral blood mononuclear cells (PBMCs), collected at new diagnosis, from a patient treated with antithyroid drugs. These receptors all come from a woman aged 45 to 65 with Graves disease.

The rearrangement uses TRBV20-1 and TRBJ2-4, with D unresolved. The ends were cut back, 0 bases at V and 0 bases at J, with 6 bases in the middle. Germline V gives CDR1 DFQATT, CDR2 SNEGSKA (reference sequence). The CDR3 has 14 amino acids. The DNA of the CDR3 is TGCAGTGCTAGAGATAGTGGAGCCAAAAACATTCAGTACTTC. Translating gives CSARDSGAKNIQYF.

This clonotype occurred a few times. V gene TRBV20-1 combines with J gene TRBJ1-5; D remains ambiguous. The CDR3 is made up of 12 amino acids. Germline CDR1 is DFQATT and CDR2 is SNEGSKA (reference sequence). The V end was cut by 0 bases, the J end by 7 bases, with 7 bases between. CDR3 in amino acids: CSARDPLQPQHF. The CDR3 bases are TGCAGTGCTAGAGACCCGCTCCAGCCCCAGCATTTT.

This clonotype was seen at least ten times. The chain is built from TRBV12-3 or TRBV12-4 and TRBJ2-5; D not certain. The CDR3 consists of 13 residues. The V gene lost 3 bases and the J gene lost 5 bases, with 10 bases spanning the gap. In DNA, the CDR3 is TGTGCCAGCAGTTTCTCAGGCCTGGAGACCCAGTACTTC. This gives the protein CASSFSGLETQYF.

This clonotype was picked up many times. This sequence joins TRBV3-1 and TRBJ1-2; D is unclear. Trimming took 1 base from V and 4 from J, leaving 10 bases between them. The CDR3 sequence is 14 residues long. CDR1 and CDR2 from the germline V gene are LGHDT and YNNKEL (reference sequence). For the CDR3, the DNA is TGTGCCAGCAGCCAAGCTCCCCTGGGCTATGGCTACACCTTC. Its translation is CASSQAPLGYGYTF. Full variable domain (rest looked up from reference TRBV3-1 and TRBJ1-2): DTAVSQTPKYLVTQMGNDKSIKCEQNLGHDTMYWYKQDSKKFLKIMFSYNNKELIINETVPNRFSPKSPDKAHLNLHINSLELGDSAVYFCASSQAPLGYGYTFGSGTRLTVV.

This clonotype was counted once. V and J are TRBV11-2 and TRBJ2-7; 7 bases line up with TRBD1. The junction had 7 bases not matched to a gene; V was cut back by 1 base and J by 7 bases. Germline CDR1 and CDR2: SGHAT and FQNNGV. This CDR3 is 14 amino acids long. The DNA of the CDR3 is TGTGCCAGCAGCTTAGGTGACAGGGAGAGGGAGCAGTACTTC. Encoded protein: CASSLGDREREQYF.

Many counts were recorded for this clonotype. V usage is TRBV5-5 and J usage is TRBJ2-3, with D possibly being TRBD2 (6 bases). This CDR3 region has 14 residues. The V end was cut by 0 bases, the J end by 3 bases, with 8 bases between. Germline V lookup: CDR1 SGHKS, CDR2 YYEKEE (reference sequence). The CDR3: CASSLGLETDTQYF. The CDR3 region has the DNA TGTGCCAGCAGCTTGGGACTAGAGACAGATACGCAGTATTTT.

This clonotype was counted many times. The rearrangement joins TRBV20-1 to TRBJ1-5, with 10 bases aligning to TRBD1. The germline CDR1 and CDR2 sequences are DFQATT and SNEGSKA (reference sequence). J lost 2 bases, V lost 1 base, and 8 bases had no gene match. The CDR3 sequence is 17 residues long. The CDR3 protein is CSARGGGTGVGNQPQHF. The CDR3 coding sequence is TGCAGTGCTAGAGGGGGTGGGACAGGGGTGGGCAATCAGCCCCAGCATTTT.

This clonotype was counted many times. The chain couples TRBV9 to TRBJ2-7; 10 bases agree with TRBD1. V lost 5 bases, J lost 5 bases, and 7 bases stayed unmatched. This CDR3 region has 14 residues. Germline V CDR1 and CDR2: SGDLS, YYNGEE. CDR3 in DNA: TGTGCCAGCAGTACCGGGACAGGGGTGGACGAGCAGTACTTC. Amino acid sequence: CASSTGTGVDEQYF.

In DNA form, the CDR3 reads TGTGCCAGCAGTTACTCGGGCCCAGGGGTTTATGAAAAACTGTTTTTT. Translated, it gives CASSYSGPGVYEKLFF. This sequence joins TRBV6-2 or TRBV6-3 and TRBJ1-4; D is possibly TRBD1 (6 bases). The CDR3 covers 16 residues. Germline lookup yields CDR1 MNHEY and CDR2 SVGEGT. V was trimmed by 0 bases and J by 6 bases, leaving 14 bases between them.

This clonotype was recorded at least ten times. The CDR3 nucleotides read TGTGCCAGCAGTTCCGGGACTAGCCGTGGCACAGATACGCAGTATTTT. Translation gives CASSSGTSRGTDTQYF. This chain uses TRBV6-2 or TRBV6-3 with TRBJ2-3; TRBD2 aligns across 9 bases. Per the germline V gene, CDR1 is MNHEY and CDR2 is SVGEGT. The V gene end was trimmed by 4 bases and the J gene end by 1 base; junction bases not matched to a gene: 6. The length of the CDR3 is 16 residues.

This clonotype was seen repeatedly, ten times or more. This chain uses TRBV9 with TRBJ2-7, with 8 bases lining up with TRBD2. Germline V CDR1 and CDR2: SGDLS, YYNGEE. The CDR3 is 13 residues long. Trimming at V came to 5 bases and at J to 7 bases, leaving 8 bases not matched to a gene. The CDR3 region is CASSEGLAGEQYF. The CDR3 bases are TGTGCCAGCAGTGAAGGACTAGCCGGGGAGCAGTACTTC.

This clonotype has just a few counts. This chain joins TRBV7-9 and TRBJ2-1; TRBD1 aligns across 7 bases. Germline trimming cut 3 bases from V and 3 bases from J; bases unmatched to any gene: 5. Per the germline V gene, CDR1 is SEHNR and CDR2 is FQNEAQ (reference sequence). The CDR3 contains 15 residues. The CDR3 loop is CASSFDRVLYNEQFF. The DNA for the CDR3 is TGTGCCAGCAGCTTCGACAGGGTCCTCTACAATGAGCAGTTCTTC. The whole variable domain, filled in from reference TRBV7-9 and TRBJ2-1, reads DTGVSQNPRHKITKRGQNVTFRCDPISEHNRLYWYRQTLGQGPEFLTYFQNEAQLEKSRLLSDRFSAERPKGSFSTLEIQRTEQGDSAMYLCASSFDRVLYNEQFFGPGTRLTVL.

This clonotype was found many times. The rearrangement uses TRBV28 and TRBJ2-7; 8 bases are a match to TRBD1. This CDR3 spans 14 amino acids. V trimming: 6 bases; J trimming: 4 bases; junction bases outside the gene matches: 8. Looked up from germline, CDR1 is MDHEN and CDR2 is SYDVKM. The CDR3 DNA sequence: TGTGCCAGCAGACCCGGGACAGGAGCTTACGAGCAGTACTTC. It is translated as CASRPGTGAYEQYF.

V is TRBV6-1 and J is TRBJ1-6; no clear D. The CDR3 sequence is 12 residues long. Trimming removed 7 bases at V and 3 bases at J, with 4 bases between. Germline V CDR1 and CDR2: MNHNS, SASEGT. The CDR3 loop is CASKGYNSPLHF. CDR3 nucleotides: TGTGCCAGCAAAGGCTATAATTCACCCCTCCACTTT.

This clonotype was seen a few times. The CDR3 coding sequence is TGTGCCAGCAGTTTAGCCTCCATTGGGGCTAATGAAAAACTGTTTTTT. Residues: CASSLASIGANEKLFF. This chain connects TRBV28 to TRBJ1-4, with unresolved D. With 2 bases removed from V and 3 bases from J, the gap between germline ends came to 13 bases. Germline V gene sequence: CDR1 MDHEN, CDR2 SYDVKM. The CDR3 is 16 residues long. Full variable domain (missing parts from reference TRBV28 and TRBJ1-4): DVKVTQSSRYLVKRTGEKVFLECVQDMDHENMFWYRQDPGLGLRLIYFSYDVKMKEKGDIPEGYSVSREKKERFSLILESASTNQTSMYLCASSLASIGANEKLFFGSGTQLSVL.

V and J are TRBV2 and TRBJ1-4; TRBD1 is a possible D gene (5 bases). This CDR3 region has 14 residues. The ends were cut back, 9 bases at V and 0 bases at J, with 11 bases in the middle. Germline V gives CDR1 SNHLY, CDR2 FYNNEI. Written as DNA, the CDR3 is TGTGCCAGTACTGACAGAGCAACTAATGAAAAACTGTTTTTT. Translated, it gives CASTDRATNEKLFF.

This clonotype was seen at least ten times. V and J are TRBV7-2 and TRBJ1-5; D possibly corresponds to TRBD1 (5 bases). CDR1 is SGHTA, CDR2 FQGNSA, per germline. This CDR3 is built from 16 residues. V lost 5 bases, J lost 1 base, and 15 bases lay in between. The CDR3 spells CASSLGGWDSNQPQHF. The CDR3 DNA sequence: TGTGCCAGCAGCCTCGGGGGATGGGACAGCAATCAGCCCCAGCATTTT.

At least ten counts were recorded for this clonotype. This chain joins TRBV6-1 and TRBJ1-5; perhaps TRBD1 as D (5 bases). Germline V gene data show CDR1 as MNHNS and CDR2 as SASEGT. The V gene lost 4 bases and the J gene lost 7 bases, with 11 bases spanning the gap. The CDR3 is 13 amino acids. The CDR3 region has the DNA TGTGCCAGCAGTGTGCAGGGTAAGCAGCCCCAGCATTTT. This encodes CASSVQGKQPQHF.